The 30 T cell receptor beta chains in this list originate from one sample, sequenced in a study of blood T cell repertoires in COVID-19. Method: immunoSEQ multiplex PCR; TCRdb's copy keeps in-frame clones and lacks some. The sample lists some 200,000 clones, about 79% occurring once. Input material: peripheral blood. The receptors stem from a human donor in a cohort sampled during active COVID-19.

This clone came up once. The chain has TRBV2 and TRBJ1-1; no reliable D call. Trimming removed 4 bases from V and 7 bases from J, with 19 bases in between. CDR1 is SNHLY, CDR2 FYNNEI, per germline. CDR3 length: 15 amino acids. DNA of the CDR3: TGTGCCAGCAGTGGGGCCGAAAATACTGAAGGTGAAGCTTTCTTT. Protein product: CASSGAENTEGEAFF.

The genes are TRBV6-5 and TRBJ2-7; possible D gene TRBD1, 6 bases. V was pared by 2 bases and J by 2 bases, with 13 bases between. CDR3 size: 15 residues. Per germline, CDR1 MNHEY and CDR2 SVGAGI. The CDR3 here is CASSYLGQKTYEQYF. In DNA, the CDR3 is TGTGCCAGCAGTTACCTAGGACAGAAGACCTACGAGCAGTACTTC.

This clone was detected only a few times. Other nucleotide sequences from this sample produce the same CDR3. J is TRBJ2-2 and V is TRBV4-2; 10 bases align to TRBD2. V lost 1 base and J lost 1; bases outside the gene matches: 6. Germline V gene data show CDR1 as LGHNA and CDR2 as YNFKEQ. The CDR3 contains 18 residues. CDR3 in DNA: TGTGCCAGCAGCCAAGTAGCTAGCGGGAGTTTGAACACCGGGGAGCTGTTTTTT. Its protein is CASSQVASGSLNTGELFF.

This rearrangement joins TRBV21-1 to TRBJ2-7; the table's D call TRBD1 went unverified against the DNA. TRBV21-1 counts as a pseudogene. The CDR3 spans 15 residues. The CDR3 DNA sequence: TGTGCCAGCAGCAAAGTGGGCAGGCCCTCCTACGAGCAGTACTTC. It specifies CASSKVGRPSYEQYF.

The V and J genes are TRBV28 and TRBJ2-2, with D tentatively TRBD2 (6 bases). The CDR3 covers 16 residues. With 5 bases removed from V and 1 base from J, the gap between germline ends came to 14 bases. The V gene's germline CDR1 is MDHEN and CDR2 SYDVKM. The CDR3 DNA follows: TGTGCCAGCAGTCCCAGGGACTTGAGGAACACCGGGGAGCTGTTTTTT. Encoded protein: CASSPRDLRNTGELFF.

The CDR3 sequence: CASSFYFNQPQHF. Here the CDR3 DNA reads TGTGCCAGCAGTTTTTATTTCAATCAGCCCCAGCATTTT. This chain connects TRBV12-3 or TRBV12-4 to TRBJ1-5, with D uncertain. The CDR3 contains 13 residues. V was pared by 3 bases and J by 3 bases, with 6 bases between.

Only one count was recorded for this clone. J is TRBJ2-7 and V is TRBV30; maybe TRBD2 (6 bases). CDR1 is GTSNPN, CDR2 SVGIG, per germline (reference sequence). V lost 4 bases and J 2 bases, leaving 18 bases between the germline ends. The CDR3 extends over 15 amino acids. The CDR3 spells CAWISIGAGPYEQYF. CDR3 DNA sequence: TGTGCCTGGATTTCAATAGGCGCGGGGCCCTACGAGCAGTACTTC. Full variable domain (outside the CDR3, taken from reference TRBV30 and TRBJ2-7): SQTIHQWPATLVQPVGSPLSLECTVEGTSNPNLYWYRQAAGRGLQLLFYSVGIGQISSEVPQNLSASRPQDRQFILSSKKLLLSDSGFYLCAWISIGAGPYEQYFGPGTRLTVT.

V gene TRBV28 combines with J gene TRBJ1-1, with a possible D match to TRBD1 (5 bases). CDR1 is MDHEN, CDR2 SYDVKM, per germline. Trimming cost V 3 bases and J 11 bases, with 19 bases left between them. The CDR3 length is 14 residues. CDR3 amino acids: CASSFYRSRGEAFF. The CDR3 DNA reads TGTGCCAGCAGTTTTTATCGGTCGCGGGGGGAGGCTTTCTTT. Full variable domain (outside the CDR3, taken from reference TRBV28 and TRBJ1-1): DVKVTQSSRYLVKRTGEKVFLECVQDMDHENMFWYRQDPGLGLRLIYFSYDVKMKEKGDIPEGYSVSREKKERFSLILESASTNQTSMYLCASSFYRSRGEAFFGQGTRLTVV.

The chain carries TRBV7-2 and TRBJ2-1; TRBD2 agrees at 12 bases. V shed 5 bases and J 9 bases; nucleotides not matched to a gene: 8. Germline V gene data show CDR1 as SGHTA and CDR2 as FQGNSA. The CDR3 length is 15 residues. The CDR3: CASSTKTSGRGEQFF. The CDR3 DNA is TGTGCCAGCAGCACCAAGACTAGCGGGAGAGGTGAGCAGTTCTTC.

The chain employs TRBV15 and TRBJ2-7, with TRBD1 as a possible D gene (5 bases). Germline V gene data show CDR1 as LNHNV and CDR2 as YYDKDF (reference sequence). The V end lost 0 bases, the J end lost 2 bases, and 11 bases lay between the germline ends. The CDR3 sequence is 15 residues long. The CDR3 loop is CATSRDSGPPYEQYF. The CDR3 DNA reads as TGTGCCACCAGCAGAGACTCAGGGCCGCCCTACGAGCAGTACTTC.

The chain links TRBV19 to TRBJ2-2; D remains unclear. Between the trimmed V and J ends, which lost 0 bases and 5 bases, there was a span of 10 bases. The germline gives CDR1 LNHDA, CDR2 SQIVND (reference sequence). The CDR3 length is 15 residues. The CDR3 bases are TGTGCCAGTAGTATAGACCTAGTGCGGACCGGGGAGCTGTTTTTT. It codes for CASSIDLVRTGELFF.

The V and J genes are TRBV30 and TRBJ2-3; 8 bases align to TRBD2. V was clipped by 4 bases and J by 8 bases; unmatched bases: 5. There are 12 residues in the CDR3. Per the germline V gene, CDR1 is GTSNPN and CDR2 is SVGIG (reference sequence). The DNA for the CDR3 is TGTGCCTGGACCTCGGGGGGGGGTACGCAGTATTTT. Amino acid sequence: CAWTSGGGTQYF.

The chain combines TRBV28 with TRBJ1-2, with TRBD1 matching 9 bases. The V segment lost 3 bases and the J segment 6 bases; nucleotides outside the gene matches: 2. This CDR3 spans 13 amino acids. The germline V gene encodes CDR1 MDHEN and CDR2 SYDVKM. CDR3 loop: CASSFRQGDGYTF. Here the CDR3 DNA reads TGTGCCAGCAGTTTCAGACAGGGGGATGGCTACACCTTC.

The chain couples TRBV28 to TRBJ2-1, with D perhaps matching TRBD2 (5 bases). There are 15 residues in the CDR3. Per germline, CDR1 MDHEN and CDR2 SYDVKM. The germline V and J ends were trimmed by 1 base and 0 bases, with 7 bases remaining between them. As DNA, the CDR3 is TGTGCCAGCAGTTTATTGGGGAGCTCCTACAATGAGCAGTTCTTC. Translated: CASSLLGSSYNEQFF.

The genes are TRBV29-1 and TRBJ2-1, with TRBD2 as a possible D gene (6 bases). CDR1 is SQVTM, CDR2 ANQGSEA, per germline. This CDR3 spans 14 amino acids. Trimming removed 6 bases from V and 0 bases from J, with 12 bases in between. CDR3 DNA sequence: TGCAGCGTCGTAAGCGGGTTCTCCTACAATGAGCAGTTCTTC. Residues: CSVVSGFSYNEQFF.

This chain links TRBV3-1 (or the pseudogene TRBV3-2) with TRBJ1-1, with D possibly being TRBD1 (5 bases). Trimming pared 0 bases from V and 4 bases from J, leaving 12 bases between. From germline, CDR1 is LGHDT and CDR2 YNNKEL (reference sequence). The CDR3 has 15 residues. The CDR3 protein is CASSQEGKGITEAFF. CDR3 nucleotide sequence: TGTGCCAGCAGCCAAGAAGGTAAGGGGATCACTGAAGCTTTCTTT.

V and J are TRBV6-5 and TRBJ2-1, with D perhaps TRBD2 (5 bases). The CDR3 is 13 residues long. Trimming removed 6 bases from V and 6 bases from J, with 12 bases in between. Germline lookup yields CDR1 MNHEY and CDR2 SVGAGI. The DNA of the CDR3 is TGTGCCAGCAGGCGCGGGCCTTTCAATGAGCAGTTCTTC. This codes for CASRRGPFNEQFF.

The genes are TRBV7-2 and TRBJ2-5; TRBD2 matches at 12 bases. Looked up from germline, CDR1 is SGHTA and CDR2 is FQGNSA. The V segment lost 5 bases and the J segment 7 bases; nucleotides outside the gene matches: 8. The CDR3 loop spans 15 amino acids. Here the CDR3 DNA reads TGTGCCAGCAGCCCCAGGACTAGCGGGGTGGGGACCCAGTACTTC. It yields the protein CASSPRTSGVGTQYF.

The chain has TRBV2 and TRBJ1-4, with 8 bases fitting TRBD1. CDR3 length: 14 amino acids. The germline gives CDR1 SNHLY, CDR2 FYNNEI. The V segment lost 8 bases and the J segment 5 bases; nucleotides outside the gene matches: 7. Here the CDR3 DNA reads TGTGCCAGCGAACGACAGGGGTTAAATGAAAAACTGTTTTTT. This translates into CASERQGLNEKLFF.

The chain has TRBV3-1 (or the pseudogene TRBV3-2) and TRBJ2-1; D is possibly TRBD2 (5 bases). The CDR3 loop spans 14 amino acids. Germline V gene data show CDR1 as LGHDT and CDR2 as YNNKEL (reference sequence). The V and J ends lost 4 bases and 10 bases respectively, with 17 bases between them. For the CDR3, the DNA is TGTGCCAGCAGCCGAGGGCTTGGCTTGACGGAGCAGTTCTTC. It translates to CASSRGLGLTEQFF.

The CDR3 DNA reads as TGTGCCAGCAGCGCGGGACAAGGAGAACAGCCCCAGCATTTT. This sequence encodes CASSAGQGEQPQHF. V and J are TRBV9 and TRBJ1-5; a weak D match, TRBD1 (6 bases). The CDR3 length is 14 residues. V shed 3 bases and J shed 7 bases, with 14 bases lying between them. Looked up from germline, CDR1 is SGDLS and CDR2 is YYNGEE.

The V and J genes are TRBV16 and TRBJ2-1; 11 positions agree with TRBD2. From germline, CDR1 is KGHSY and CDR2 FQNENV. The CDR3 length is 16 residues. V was clipped by 4 bases and J by 0 bases; unmatched bases: 2. The CDR3 DNA is TGTGCCAGCAGCCTTACTAGCGGGAGCTCCTACAATGAGCAGTTCTTC. Amino acids: CASSLTSGSSYNEQFF.

This chain joins TRBV6-6 and TRBJ2-5; perhaps TRBD2 as D (6 bases). Trimming cost V 6 bases and J 2 bases, with 19 bases left between them. CDR1 is MNHNY and CDR2 is SVGAGI in the germline V gene (reference sequence). This CDR3 has 16 residues. CDR3 nucleotide sequence: TGTGCCAGCAGAACCGGGCCGGGGGTTCGGCAAGAGACCCAGTACTTC. Its translation: CASRTGPGVRQETQYF.

The CDR3 spells CASSLYTGTGTHEQFF. The CDR3 DNA sequence: TGTGCCAGCAGTTTATACACCGGGACAGGGACACATGAGCAGTTCTTC. The chain employs TRBV27 and TRBJ2-1; 9 nucleotides align to TRBD1. Trimming took 1 base from V and 8 from J; bases not matched to a gene: 9. The germline CDR1 and CDR2 sequences are MNHEY and SMNVEV (reference sequence). The CDR3 consists of 16 residues.

The chain is built from TRBV3-1 (or the pseudogene TRBV3-2) and TRBJ1-1, with TRBD1 as a possible D gene (5 bases). The CDR3 has 15 amino acids. V gave up 0 bases and J gave up 5 bases, with 13 bases separating them. The V gene's germline CDR1 is LGHDT and CDR2 YNNKEL (reference sequence). The CDR3 region has the DNA TGTGCCAGCAGCCAAGATGGGATCCCAGGGACTGAAGCTTTCTTT. Amino acid sequence: CASSQDGIPGTEAFF.

The chain carries TRBV4-1 and TRBJ2-1; 9 bases align to TRBD1. Trimming cost V 4 bases and J 4 bases; bases outside gene matches: 11. The germline V gene has CDR1 MGHRA and CDR2 YSYEKL. This CDR3 has 17 residues. CDR3 residues: CASSRPSRQGEYNEQFF. CDR3 in DNA: TGCGCCAGCAGCCGACCCTCCAGACAGGGGGAGTACAATGAGCAGTTCTTC.

The chain couples TRBV9 to TRBJ1-3, with 8 nucleotides matching TRBD1. CDR1 and CDR2 (germline): SGDLS, YYNGEE. Trimming took 3 bases from V and 1 from J; bases not matched to a gene: 3. The CDR3 has 15 residues. The CDR3: CASSETGESGNTIYF. For the CDR3, the DNA is TGTGCCAGCAGCGAGACAGGGGAATCTGGAAACACCATATATTTT.

The chain combines TRBV5-8 with TRBJ2-5, with D unclear. In germline, CDR1 is SGHTS, CDR2 YDEGEE. There are 14 residues in the CDR3. Trimming cost V 2 bases and J 5 bases, with 13 bases left between them. The CDR3 nucleotides are TGTGCCAGCAGCTTTCCTGGAATGGGCGAGACCCAGTACTTC. Translating it yields CASSFPGMGETQYF.

This clone was counted only a few times. The rearrangement joins TRBV3-1 (or the pseudogene TRBV3-2) to TRBJ2-7; 11 bases align to TRBD2. The trim removed 4 bases at V and 4 bases at J, leaving 12 bases unmatched. The CDR3 is 17 amino acids. From germline, CDR1 is LGHDT and CDR2 YNNKEL (reference sequence). The CDR3 reads CASSPDLAGGPSYEQYF. In DNA, the CDR3 is TGTGCCAGCAGCCCTGACCTAGCGGGAGGCCCCTCATACGAGCAGTACTTC.

The rearrangement uses TRBV7-2 and TRBJ2-7; maybe TRBD2 (6 bases). The ends were cut back, 6 bases at V and 1 base at J, with 16 bases in the middle. This CDR3 is 15 amino acids long. Per the germline V gene, CDR1 is SGHTA and CDR2 is FQGNSA. The CDR3 here is CASSKEGLPSYEQYF. For the CDR3, the DNA is TGTGCCAGCAGTAAGGAGGGACTCCCTTCCTACGAGCAGTACTTC.